This T cell receptor beta chain came from a study of metastatic and nonmetastatic thyroid tumors. Study as a whole: Blood and tumor or nodule tissue repertoires from malignant and benign thyroid patients were compared. Study outcomes and limitations: It was reported that TCR beta diversity was significantly higher in malignant thyroid tumors than benign nodules, in blood and tumor.

Trimming took 0 bases from V and 0 from J, leaving 12 bases between them. Per the germline V gene, CDR1 is DFQATT and CDR2 is SNEGSKA (reference sequence). CDR3 size: 15 residues. With MiXCR, TCRdb reprocessed the PCR reads. The sample holds several thousand clones, 30% to 40% seen once. Thyroid surgery was preceded by no treatment in any patient. A note on this clone: Its cognate antigen is unknown.

This chain connects TRBV20-1 to TRBJ2-7; no clear D. This TCR was sampled from a female donor with papillary thyroid cancer or a benign thyroid nodule (not recorded which). Some clones in this sample may be carry-over from other donors' samples. The sequencing sample was made of adjacent normal tissue. The CDR3 region has the DNA TGCAGTGCTAGAGACGCTAGAGTTTTCTCCTACGAGCAGTACTTC. Translation gives CSARDARVFSYEQYF.